These T cell receptor beta chains were read from a single sample in a study of T cell changes during pregnancy in multiple sclerosis. This table comes from immunoSEQ multiplex PCR, and its TCRdb copy is limited to in-frame clones, with some not included. This sample yields about 27,000 clones, of which roughly 90% are seen a single time; more than 7.5% belongs to the top ten. Sequenced material: CD8+ T cells from peripheral blood mononuclear cells, taken in the second trimester of pregnancy. Receptors originate from a female donor with multiple sclerosis, enrolled in a pregnancy study. CDR3s include the opening cysteine and the closing phenylalanine or tryptophan. Each record gives: V gene, J gene, clone size, CDR3 length, D gene, CDR3 DNA, CDR3 protein. A D gene is named only where the DNA matches it firmly. Clone size, where shown, is once, few, many, or a class for clones that have expanded.

TRBV28,TRBJ1-5,-,14,-,TGTGCCAGCAGTTTCGGGGGAGATGATCAGCCCCAGCATTTT,CASSFGGDDQPQHF
TRBV30,TRBJ1-5,-,13,-,TGTGCCTGGGCCCCAGGGTCCCATCAGCCCCAGCATTTT,CAWAPGSHQPQHF
TRBV7-8,TRBJ2-7,once,13,-,TGTGCCAGCAGCTTGATGGGGGCTTACGAGCAGTACTTC,CASSLMGAYEQYF
TRBV19,TRBJ1-1,-,14,-,TGTGCCAGTAGTACCCGACAGGCATACACTGAAGCTTTCTTT,CASSTRQAYTEAFF
TRBV4-1,TRBJ2-1,once,17,TRBD2,TGCGCCAGCAGCCAAGCGGCCGCTAGCGGGGGGGCGAATGAGCAGTTCTTC,CASSQAAASGGANEQFF
TRBV10-3,TRBJ2-7,-,15,-,TGTGCCATCAGTGGGGAACAGGCGGACTCCTACGAGCAGTACTTC,CAISGEQADSYEQYF
TRBV15,TRBJ1-5,-,17,TRBD1,TGTGCCACCAGTCCCGGGACAGGGGAGATTGGCAATCAGCCCCAGCATTTT,CATSPGTGEIGNQPQHF
TRBV4-1,TRBJ2-7,-,15,TRBD1,TGCGCCAGCAGCCAAGGGACAGGGGGTACCTACGAGCAGTACTTC,CASSQGTGGTYEQYF
TRBV6-1,TRBJ2-3,-,13,-,TGTGCCAGCAGTGCGGGGGACACAGATACGCAGTATTTT,CASSAGDTDTQYF
TRBV10-3,TRBJ1-5,-,16,-,TGTGCCATCAGTGAGTGGGGGGTTGGGAGAGATCAGCCCCAGCATTTT,CAISEWGVGRDQPQHF
TRBV5-5,TRBJ2-1,few,16,TRBD1,TGTGCCAGCAGAAAACCTCCGGGACAGGGTAAGGATGAGCAGTTCTTC,CASRKPPGQGKDEQFF
TRBV6-1,TRBJ2-6,-,15,-,TGTGCCAGCACCATTGGGGGGAGTGGGGCCAACGTCCTGACTTTC,CASTIGGSGANVLTF
TRBV4-3,TRBJ2-5,-,15,TRBD1,TGCGCCAGCAGCCAAGCCAGGGGGTCCCAAGAGACCCAGTACTTC,CASSQARGSQETQYF